This T cell receptor (beta chain) was identified during a study of cytomegalovirus exposure and HLA in healthy donors. PCR employed 60 Vbeta and 13 Jbeta primers. The data were produced by immunoSEQ multiplex PCR, yet TCRdb's version contains in-frame clones alone and is incomplete. Here the sample spans around 240,000 clones, roughly 87% being singletons. This CDR3 contains 18 residues. CDR1 and CDR2 from the germline V gene are MNHNS and SASEGT. The germline V and J ends were trimmed by 0 bases and 1 base, with 16 bases remaining between them. V gene TRBV6-1 combines with J gene TRBJ1-5; a possible D gene is TRBD1 (6 bases). Sequencing was performed on PBMCs. This receptor was obtained from a woman in her forties in good health and CMV-seropositive. The CDR3 DNA sequence: TGTGCCAGCAGTGAAGCGGTGTTACAGGGAAGGAGCAATCAGCCCCAGCATTTT. It specifies CASSEAVLQGRSNQPQHF.